Listed here are 2 T cell receptor beta chains from one sample, sequenced in a study of T cell responses to AZD1222 COVID-19 vaccine. Sequencing was performed with immunoSEQ multiplex PCR; in TCRdb, only in-frame clones are kept and a portion is missing. The repertoire holds fewer than 200,000 clones, with around 94% as singletons. Sample: peripheral blood, taken on day 0 of AZD1222 vaccination. Every receptor here comes from an adult in good health.

This chain uses TRBV5-5 with TRBJ1-3, with TRBD1 identical over 8 bases. Germline V gene data show CDR1 as SGHKS and CDR2 as YYEKEE (reference sequence). J lost 0 bases, V lost 4 bases, and 18 bases had no gene match. The CDR3 sequence is 20 residues long. The chain's CDR3 is CASSNPVDRGYLSSGNTIYF. The CDR3, as DNA: TGTGCCAGCAGCAATCCGGTTGACAGGGGATACCTAAGCTCTGGAAACACCATATATTTT.

The CDR3 spells CASSMLAPNSNQPQHF. CDR3 DNA sequence: TGTGCCAGTAGTATGCTAGCTCCTAATAGCAATCAGCCCCAGCATTTT. The J gene is TRBJ1-5, the V gene TRBV19; D gene uncertain. Germline V gives CDR1 LNHDA, CDR2 SQIVND (reference sequence). This CDR3 region has 16 residues. Trimming took 3 bases from V and 0 from J, leaving 12 bases between them.